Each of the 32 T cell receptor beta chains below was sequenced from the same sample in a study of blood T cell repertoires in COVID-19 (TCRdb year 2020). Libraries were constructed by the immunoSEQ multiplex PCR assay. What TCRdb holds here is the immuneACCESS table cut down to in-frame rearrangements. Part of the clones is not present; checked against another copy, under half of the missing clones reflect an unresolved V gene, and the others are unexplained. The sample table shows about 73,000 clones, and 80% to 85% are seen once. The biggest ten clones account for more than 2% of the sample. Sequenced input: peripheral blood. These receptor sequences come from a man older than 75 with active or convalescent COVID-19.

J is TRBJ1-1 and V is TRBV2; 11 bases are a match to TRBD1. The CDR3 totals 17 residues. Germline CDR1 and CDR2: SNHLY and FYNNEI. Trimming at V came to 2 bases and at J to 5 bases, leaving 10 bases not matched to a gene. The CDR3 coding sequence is TGTGCCAGCAGTGAAATAGGACAGGGGGCGAAAGAGACTGAAGCTTTCTTT. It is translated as CASSEIGQGAKETEAFF.

This CDR3 reads CAIRTGGTDTQYF. For the CDR3, the DNA is TGTGCCATCAGGACAGGGGGGACAGATACGCAGTATTTT. The V call is TRBV10-3, the J call TRBJ2-3; 9 bases line up with TRBD1. The J segment lost 3 bases and the V segment lost 6 bases, leaving 1 base of the junction unmatched. This CDR3 spans 13 amino acids. CDR1 and CDR2 (germline): ENHRY, SYGVKD.

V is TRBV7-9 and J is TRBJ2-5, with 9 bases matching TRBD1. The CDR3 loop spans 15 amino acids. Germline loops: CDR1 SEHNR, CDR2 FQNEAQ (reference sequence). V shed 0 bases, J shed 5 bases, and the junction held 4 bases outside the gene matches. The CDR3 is CASSLADRGGETQYF. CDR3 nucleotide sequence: TGTGCCAGCAGCTTAGCGGACAGGGGAGGGGAGACCCAGTACTTC.

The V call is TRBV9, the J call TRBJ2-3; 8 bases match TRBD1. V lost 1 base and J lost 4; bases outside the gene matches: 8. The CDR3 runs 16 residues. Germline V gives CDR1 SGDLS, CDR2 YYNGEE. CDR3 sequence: CASSVSGRGRPDTQYF. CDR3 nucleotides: TGTGCCAGCAGCGTAAGCGGCAGGGGGCGGCCAGATACGCAGTATTTT. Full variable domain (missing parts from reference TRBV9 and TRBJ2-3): DSGVTQTPKHLITATGQRVTLRCSPRSGDLSVYWYQQSLDQGLQFLIQYYNGEERAKGNILERFSAQQFPDLHSELNLSSLELGDSALYFCASSVSGRGRPDTQYFGPGTRLTVL.

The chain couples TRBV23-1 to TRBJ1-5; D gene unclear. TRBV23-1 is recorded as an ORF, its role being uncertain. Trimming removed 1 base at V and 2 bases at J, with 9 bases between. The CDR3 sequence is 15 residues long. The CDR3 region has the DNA TGCGCCAGCAGTCAATGGTACAGACGCAATCAGCCCCAGCATTTT. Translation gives CASSQWYRRNQPQHF.

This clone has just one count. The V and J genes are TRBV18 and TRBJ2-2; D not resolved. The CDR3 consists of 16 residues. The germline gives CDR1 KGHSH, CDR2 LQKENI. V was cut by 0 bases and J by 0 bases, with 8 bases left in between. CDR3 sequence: CASSPPGLPNTGELFF. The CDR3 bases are TGTGCCAGCTCACCACCGGGCCTACCGAACACCGGGGAGCTGTTTTTT. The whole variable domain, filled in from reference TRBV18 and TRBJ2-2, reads NAGVMQNPRHLVRRRGQEARLRCSPMKGHSHVYWYRQLPEEGLKFMVYLQKENIIDESGMPKERFSAEFPKEGPSILRIQQVVRGDSAAYFCASSPPGLPNTGELFFGEGSRLTVL.

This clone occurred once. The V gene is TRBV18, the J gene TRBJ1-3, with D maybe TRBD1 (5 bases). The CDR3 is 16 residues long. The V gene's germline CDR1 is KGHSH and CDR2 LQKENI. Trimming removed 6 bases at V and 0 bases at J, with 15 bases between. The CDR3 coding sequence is TGTGCCAGCTCCGCGGACATCGGGAGCTCTGGAAACACCATATATTTT. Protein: CASSADIGSSGNTIYF.

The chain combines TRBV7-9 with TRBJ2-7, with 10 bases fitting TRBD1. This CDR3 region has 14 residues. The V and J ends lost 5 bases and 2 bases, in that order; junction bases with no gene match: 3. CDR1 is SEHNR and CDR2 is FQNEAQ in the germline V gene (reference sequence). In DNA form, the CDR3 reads TGTGCCAGCAGCCTCGGACAGGGGGCCTACGAGCAGTACTTC. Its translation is CASSLGQGAYEQYF.

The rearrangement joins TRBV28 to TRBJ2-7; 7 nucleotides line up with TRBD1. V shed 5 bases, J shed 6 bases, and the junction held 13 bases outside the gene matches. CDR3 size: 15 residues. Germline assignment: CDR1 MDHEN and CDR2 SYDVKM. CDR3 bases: TGTGCCAGCAGTCGCGGACAGGTCGGTTTGGGCGAGCAGTACTTC. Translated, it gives CASSRGQVGLGEQYF.

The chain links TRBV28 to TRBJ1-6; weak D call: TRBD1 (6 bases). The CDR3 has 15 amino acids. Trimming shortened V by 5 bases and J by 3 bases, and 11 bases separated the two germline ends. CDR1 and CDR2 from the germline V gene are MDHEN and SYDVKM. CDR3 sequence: CASSATGNYNSPLHF. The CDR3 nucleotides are TGTGCCAGCAGTGCAACAGGGAACTATAATTCACCCCTCCACTTT.

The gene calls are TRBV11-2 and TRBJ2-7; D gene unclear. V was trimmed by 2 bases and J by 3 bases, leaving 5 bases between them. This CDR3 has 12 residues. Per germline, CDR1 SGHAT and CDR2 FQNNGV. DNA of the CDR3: TGTGCCAGCAGCTTAACCGGCTACGAGCAGTACTTC. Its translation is CASSLTGYEQYF.

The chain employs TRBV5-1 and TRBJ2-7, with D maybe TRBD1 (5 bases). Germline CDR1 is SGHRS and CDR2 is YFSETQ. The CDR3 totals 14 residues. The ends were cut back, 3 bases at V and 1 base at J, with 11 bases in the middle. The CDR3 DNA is TGCGCCAGCAGCTCAGGGCACATTTCCTACGAGCAGTACTTC. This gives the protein CASSSGHISYEQYF.

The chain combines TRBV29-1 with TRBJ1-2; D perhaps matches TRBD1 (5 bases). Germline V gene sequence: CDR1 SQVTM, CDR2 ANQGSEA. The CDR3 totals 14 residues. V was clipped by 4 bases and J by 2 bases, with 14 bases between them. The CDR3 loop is CSVGRALGNYGYTF. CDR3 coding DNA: TGCAGCGTTGGCAGGGCTCTTGGGAACTATGGCTACACCTTC.

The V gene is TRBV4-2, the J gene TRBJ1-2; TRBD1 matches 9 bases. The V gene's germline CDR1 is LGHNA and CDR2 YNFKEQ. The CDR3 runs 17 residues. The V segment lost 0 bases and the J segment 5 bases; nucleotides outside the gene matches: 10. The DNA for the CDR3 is TGTGCCAGCAGCCAAGATAGCCGGGACAGGGACTCGTATGGCTACACCTTC. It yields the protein CASSQDSRDRDSYGYTF.

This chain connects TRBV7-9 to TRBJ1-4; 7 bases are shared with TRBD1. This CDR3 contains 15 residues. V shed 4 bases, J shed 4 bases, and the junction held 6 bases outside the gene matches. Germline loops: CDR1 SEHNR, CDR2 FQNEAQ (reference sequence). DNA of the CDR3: TGTGCCAGCAGCTACGCCGGGACAGTTAATGAAAAACTGTTTTTT. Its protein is CASSYAGTVNEKLFF.

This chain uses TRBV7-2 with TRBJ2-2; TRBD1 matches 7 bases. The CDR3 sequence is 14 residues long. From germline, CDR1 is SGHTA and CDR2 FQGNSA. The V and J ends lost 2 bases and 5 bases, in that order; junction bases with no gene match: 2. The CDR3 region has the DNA TGTGCCAGCAGCTTAAGGGGGCGGACCGGGGAGCTGTTTTTT. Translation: CASSLRGRTGELFF. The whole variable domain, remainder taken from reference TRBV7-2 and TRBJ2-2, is GAGVSQSPSNKVTEKGKDVELRCDPISGHTALYWYRQSLGQGLEFLIYFQGNSAPDKSGLPSDRFSAERTGGSVSTLTIQRTQQEDSAVYLCASSLRGRTGELFFGEGSRLTVL.

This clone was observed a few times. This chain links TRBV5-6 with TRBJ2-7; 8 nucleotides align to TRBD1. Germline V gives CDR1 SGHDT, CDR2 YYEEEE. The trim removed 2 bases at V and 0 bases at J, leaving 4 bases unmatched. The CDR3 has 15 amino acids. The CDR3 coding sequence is TGTGCCAGCAGCTTTGGGACAGGCGTCTCCTACGAGCAGTACTTC. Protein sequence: CASSFGTGVSYEQYF. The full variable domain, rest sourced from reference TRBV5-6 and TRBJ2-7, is DAGVTQSPTHLIKTRGQQVTLRCSPKSGHDTVSWYQQALGQGPQFIFQYYEEEERQRGNFPDRFSGHQFPNYSSELNVNALLLGDSALYLCASSFGTGVSYEQYFGPGTRLTVT.

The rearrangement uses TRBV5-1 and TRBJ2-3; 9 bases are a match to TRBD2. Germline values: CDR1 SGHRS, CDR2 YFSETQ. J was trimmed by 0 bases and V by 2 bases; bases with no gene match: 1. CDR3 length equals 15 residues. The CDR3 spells CASSLTSGSTDTQYF. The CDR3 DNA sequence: TGCGCCAGCAGCTTAACTAGCGGGAGCACAGATACGCAGTATTTT.

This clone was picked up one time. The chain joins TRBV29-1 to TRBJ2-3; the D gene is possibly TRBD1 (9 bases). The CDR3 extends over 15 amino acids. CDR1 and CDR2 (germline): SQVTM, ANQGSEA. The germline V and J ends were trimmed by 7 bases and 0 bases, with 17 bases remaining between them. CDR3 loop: CSASGGQGSTDTQYF. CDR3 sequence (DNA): TGCAGCGCAAGCGGGGGACAGGGAAGCACAGATACGCAGTATTTT.

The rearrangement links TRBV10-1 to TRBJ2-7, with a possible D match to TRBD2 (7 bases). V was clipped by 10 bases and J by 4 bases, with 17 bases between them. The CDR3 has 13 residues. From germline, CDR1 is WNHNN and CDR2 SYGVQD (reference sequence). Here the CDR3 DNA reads TGCGCCACCCCGAGGGGGGAGGGTTACGAGCAGTACTTC. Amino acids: CATPRGEGYEQYF.

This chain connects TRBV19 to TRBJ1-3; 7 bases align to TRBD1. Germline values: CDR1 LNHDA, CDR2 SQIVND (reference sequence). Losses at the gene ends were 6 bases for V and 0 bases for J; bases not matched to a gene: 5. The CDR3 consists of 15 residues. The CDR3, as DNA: TGTGCCAGTAGACCGACAGGGCCCTCTGGAAACACCATATATTTT. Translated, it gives CASRPTGPSGNTIYF.

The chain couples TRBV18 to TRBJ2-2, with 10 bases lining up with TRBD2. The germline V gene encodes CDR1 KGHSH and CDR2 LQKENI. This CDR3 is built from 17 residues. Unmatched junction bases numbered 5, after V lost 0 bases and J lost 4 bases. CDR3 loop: CASSPPASGRVTGELFF. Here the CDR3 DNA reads TGTGCCAGCTCACCACCCGCTAGCGGGAGAGTCACCGGGGAGCTGTTTTTT.

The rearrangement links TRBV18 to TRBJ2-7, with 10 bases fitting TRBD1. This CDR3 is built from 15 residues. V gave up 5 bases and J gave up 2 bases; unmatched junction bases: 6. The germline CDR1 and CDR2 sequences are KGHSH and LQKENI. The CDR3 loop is CASSKGQGKPYEQYF. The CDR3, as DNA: TGTGCCAGCTCAAAGGGACAGGGGAAACCCTACGAGCAGTACTTC.

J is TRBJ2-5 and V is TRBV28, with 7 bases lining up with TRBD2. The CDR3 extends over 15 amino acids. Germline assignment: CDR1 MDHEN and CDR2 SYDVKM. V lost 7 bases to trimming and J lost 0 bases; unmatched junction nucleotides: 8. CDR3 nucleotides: TGTGCCAGCAAGGCGGGAGCCAACCACCAAGAGACCCAGTACTTC. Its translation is CASKAGANHQETQYF.

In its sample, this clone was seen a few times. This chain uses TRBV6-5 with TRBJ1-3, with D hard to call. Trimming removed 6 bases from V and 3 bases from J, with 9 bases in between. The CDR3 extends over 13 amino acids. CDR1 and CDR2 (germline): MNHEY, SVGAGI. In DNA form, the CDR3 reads TGTGCCAGCAGCCCCCGGGGTGGAAACACCATATATTTT. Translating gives CASSPRGGNTIYF.

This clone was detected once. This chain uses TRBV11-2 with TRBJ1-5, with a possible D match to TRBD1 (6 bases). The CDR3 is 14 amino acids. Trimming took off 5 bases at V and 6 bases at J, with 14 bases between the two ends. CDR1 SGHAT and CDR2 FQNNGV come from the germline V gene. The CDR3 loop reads CASSVTGRGQPQHF. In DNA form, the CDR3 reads TGTGCCAGCAGCGTCACAGGGAGGGGTCAGCCCCAGCATTTT.

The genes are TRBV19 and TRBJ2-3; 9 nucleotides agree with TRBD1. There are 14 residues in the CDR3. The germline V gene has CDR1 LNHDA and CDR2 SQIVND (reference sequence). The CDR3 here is CATQDRGRTDTQYF. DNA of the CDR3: TGTGCAACCCAGGACAGGGGAAGAACAGATACGCAGTATTTT. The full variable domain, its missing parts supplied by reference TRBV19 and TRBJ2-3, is DGGITQSPKYLFRKEGQNVTLSCEQNLNHDAMYWYRQDPGQGLRLIYYSQIVNDFQKGDIAEGYSVSREKKESFPLTVTSAQKNPTAFYLCATQDRGRTDTQYFGPGTRLTVL.

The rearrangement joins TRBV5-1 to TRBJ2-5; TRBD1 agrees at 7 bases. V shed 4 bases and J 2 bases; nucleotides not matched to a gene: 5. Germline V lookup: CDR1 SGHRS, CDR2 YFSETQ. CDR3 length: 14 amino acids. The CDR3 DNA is TGCGCCAGCAGCCCAAGGACAGGTCAAGAGACCCAGTACTTC. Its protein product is CASSPRTGQETQYF.

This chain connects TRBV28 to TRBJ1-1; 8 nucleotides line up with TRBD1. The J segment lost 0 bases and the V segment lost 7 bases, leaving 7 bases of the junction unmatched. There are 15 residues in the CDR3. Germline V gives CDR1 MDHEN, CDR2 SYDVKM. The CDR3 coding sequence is TGTGCCAGCACTACCGGGACAGGCATGAACACTGAAGCTTTCTTT. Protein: CASTTGTGMNTEAFF.

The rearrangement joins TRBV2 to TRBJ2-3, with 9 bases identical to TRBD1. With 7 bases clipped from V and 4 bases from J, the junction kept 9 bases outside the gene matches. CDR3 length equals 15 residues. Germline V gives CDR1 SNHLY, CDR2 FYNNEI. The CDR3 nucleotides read TGTGCCAGCACCGGACAGGGGCAAGCAGCAGATACGCAGTATTTT. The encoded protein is CASTGQGQAADTQYF. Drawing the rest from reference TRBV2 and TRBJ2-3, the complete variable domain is EPEVTQTPSHQVTQMGQEVILRCVPISNHLYFYWYRQILGQKVEFLVSFYNNEISEKSEIFDDQFSVERPDGSNFTLKIRSTKLEDSAMYFCASTGQGQAADTQYFGPGTRLTVL.

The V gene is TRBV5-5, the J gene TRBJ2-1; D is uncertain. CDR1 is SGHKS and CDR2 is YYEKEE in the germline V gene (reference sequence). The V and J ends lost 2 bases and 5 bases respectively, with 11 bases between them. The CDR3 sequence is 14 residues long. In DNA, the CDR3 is TGTGCCAGCAGCTTCGGTGGGCAAAACAATGAGCAGTTCTTC. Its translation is CASSFGGQNNEQFF.

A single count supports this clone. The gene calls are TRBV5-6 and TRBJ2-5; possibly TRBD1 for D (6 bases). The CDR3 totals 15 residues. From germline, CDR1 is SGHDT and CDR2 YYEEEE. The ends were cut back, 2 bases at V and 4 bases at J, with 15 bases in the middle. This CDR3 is CASSFEGGLGETQYF. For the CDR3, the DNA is TGTGCCAGCAGCTTCGAAGGGGGTTTGGGAGAGACCCAGTACTTC.